The 18 T cell receptor beta chains presented below share a single source sample, sequenced in a study of cytomegalovirus exposure and HLA in healthy donors. Clones were sequenced by immunoSEQ multiplex PCR, and TCRdb holds only the in-frame ones, with some missing. Among roughly 73,000 clones listed, nearly 95% were seen once. Sequencing was performed on PBMCs. The receptors were sampled from a man younger than 35 in good health and CMV-seropositive.

This clone was detected only once. The rearrangement joins TRBV19 to TRBJ1-5, with D unclear. Trimming cost V 7 bases and J 4 bases, with 8 bases left between them. Germline loops: CDR1 LNHDA, CDR2 SQIVND (reference sequence). The CDR3 loop spans 12 amino acids. CDR3 nucleotides: TGTGCCAGTAATCTGGCAAATCAGCCCCAGCATTTT. This gives the protein CASNLANQPQHF.

The chain joins TRBV5-4 to TRBJ2-2; TRBD2 is a possible D gene (6 bases). V lost 4 bases and J lost 3, with 13 bases in between. Germline V lookup: CDR1 SGHNT, CDR2 YYREEE (reference sequence). This CDR3 has 15 amino acids. As DNA, the CDR3 is TGTGCCAGCAGCCCGAGAGGAGGGGACACCGGGGAGCTGTTTTTT. Its protein product is CASSPRGGDTGELFF.

The chain joins TRBV6-6 to TRBJ2-5, with D perhaps matching TRBD2 (6 bases). With 3 bases removed from V and 0 bases from J, the gap between germline ends came to 11 bases. Germline CDR1 reads MNHNY; CDR2 reads SVGAGI (reference sequence). This CDR3 has 15 amino acids. The CDR3 nucleotides are TGTGCCAGCAGTTATGGGGGAGGTAACCAAGAGACCCAGTACTTC. As protein: CASSYGGGNQETQYF.

The sample holds one count of this clone. The V call is TRBV29-1, the J call TRBJ1-1; D perhaps matches TRBD1 (5 bases). V was clipped by 7 bases and J by 1 base, with 16 bases between them. The CDR3 has 14 amino acids. CDR1 SQVTM and CDR2 ANQGSEA come from the germline V gene. CDR3 residues: CSGRPGGWNTEAFF. The DNA for the CDR3 is TGCAGCGGACGTCCCGGGGGATGGAACACTGAAGCTTTCTTT.

The CDR3 nucleotides are TGTGCCAGTAGTATGAGGGGGTTTGCAACTAATGAAAAACTGTTTTTT. This translates into CASSMRGFATNEKLFF. This rearrangement joins TRBV19 to TRBJ1-4, with a weak D call TRBD1 (6 bases). The CDR3 is 16 amino acids. V lost 3 bases to trimming and J lost 0 bases, with 11 bases between them. Germline lookup yields CDR1 LNHDA and CDR2 SQIVND (reference sequence).

V usage is TRBV4-1 and J usage is TRBJ1-3, with 8 positions matching TRBD1. CDR1 is MGHRA and CDR2 is YSYEKL in the germline V gene. There are 15 residues in the CDR3. V trimming: 3 bases; J trimming: 2 bases; junction bases outside the gene matches: 3. As DNA, the CDR3 is TGCGCCAGCAGCCACCAGGGACAGGCTGGAAACACCATATATTTT. It codes for CASSHQGQAGNTIYF.

V gene TRBV5-6 combines with J gene TRBJ2-7; D might be TRBD2 (5 bases). With 3 bases removed from V and 4 bases from J, the gap between germline ends came to 17 bases. This CDR3 has 15 residues. Germline CDR1 and CDR2: SGHDT and YYEEEE. The CDR3 loop is CASSSQPRTPYEQYF. CDR3 DNA sequence: TGTGCCAGCAGCTCACAACCAAGGACTCCTTACGAGCAGTACTTC.

The chain recombines TRBV18 with TRBJ2-7, with TRBD2 matching 13 bases. The CDR3 is 15 residues long. V lost 6 bases and J lost 6; bases outside the gene matches: 8. Per the germline V gene, CDR1 is KGHSH and CDR2 is LQKENI. This chain's CDR3 is CASSGRLAGGTEQYF. DNA for the CDR3: TGTGCCAGCTCGGGGAGACTAGCGGGAGGTACCGAGCAGTACTTC.

In this sample, this clone turned up once. The chain has TRBV30 and TRBJ2-2, with 7 bases identical to TRBD1. After removal of 7 bases from V and 2 bases from J, the junction contained 10 bases not matched to a gene. The CDR3 totals 15 residues. CDR1 and CDR2 from the germline V gene are GTSNPN and SVGIG (reference sequence). The DNA of the CDR3 is TGTGCCTCCCCCATAGGGACAGCAAACACCGGGGAGCTGTTTTTT. This translates into CASPIGTANTGELFF.

The chain employs TRBV15 and TRBJ2-3, with D uncertain. Germline V CDR1 and CDR2: LNHNV, YYDKDF (reference sequence). The CDR3 loop spans 13 amino acids. Trimming stripped 5 bases from V and 6 bases from J, with 12 bases between. The CDR3 loop reads CATSRTSPDTQYF. The CDR3 coding sequence is TGTGCCACCAGCCGTACATCGCCGGATACGCAGTATTTT. The full variable domain, with the rest looked up from reference TRBV15 and TRBJ2-3, is DAMVIQNPRYQVTQFGKPVTLSCSQTLNHNVMYWYQQKSSQAPKLLFHYYDKDFNNEADTPDNFQSRRPNTSFCFLDIRSPGLGDTAMYLCATSRTSPDTQYFGPGTRLTVL.

The chain couples TRBV7-3 to TRBJ1-2, with D perhaps TRBD1 (5 bases). Trimming cost V 3 bases and J 6 bases, with 11 bases left between them. CDR3 length: 13 amino acids. Per the germline V gene, CDR1 is SGHTA and CDR2 is FQGTGA. The DNA of the CDR3 is TGTGCCAGCAGCTTTTACGACAGTCATGGCTACACCTTC. It is translated as CASSFYDSHGYTF.

The rearrangement links TRBV12-5 to TRBJ2-1; a possible D gene is TRBD1 (6 bases). Between the trimmed V and J ends, which lost 5 bases and 10 bases, there was a span of 12 bases. The CDR3 has 12 amino acids. Per the germline V gene, CDR1 is LGHNT and CDR2 is FRNRAP. CDR3 in amino acids: CASGPRGTEQFF. DNA for the CDR3: TGTGCTAGTGGTCCTCGAGGGACAGAGCAGTTCTTC.

The J gene is TRBJ2-1, the V gene TRBV11-2, with 11 bases lining up with TRBD2. The CDR3 contains 18 residues. CDR1 SGHAT and CDR2 FQNNGV come from the germline V gene. The V and J ends lost 1 base and 2 bases, in that order; junction bases with no gene match: 7. CDR3 nucleotides: TGTGCCAGCAGCTTAGTACTAGCGGGAGCGGGGACCTACAATGAGCAGTTCTTC. As protein: CASSLVLAGAGTYNEQFF.

The CDR3 is CASSVGPWTGLHEQYF. CDR3 nucleotide sequence: TGTGCCAGCAGCGTAGGTCCCTGGACAGGGTTGCACGAGCAGTACTTC. The gene calls are TRBV9 and TRBJ2-7, with 8 bases identical to TRBD1. The CDR3 sequence is 16 residues long. The trim removed 0 bases at V and 5 bases at J, leaving 10 bases unmatched. The germline CDR1 and CDR2 sequences are SGDLS and YYNGEE.

Notes on this clone: This sample also contains other DNA sequences that code for the same CDR3. This chain links TRBV9 with TRBJ2-5; no firm D call. Germline assignment: CDR1 SGDLS and CDR2 YYNGEE. The CDR3 runs to 14 residues. V was pared by 0 bases and J by 1 base, with 7 bases between. The CDR3 DNA reads as TGTGCCAGCAGCGTAGGCGGAACCCAAGAGACCCAGTACTTC. This codes for CASSVGGTQETQYF.

The chain uses TRBV9 and TRBJ2-7, with 8 bases aligning to TRBD2. CDR3 length: 14 residues. Per germline, CDR1 SGDLS and CDR2 YYNGEE. The V gene end was trimmed by 4 bases and the J gene end by 2 bases; junction bases not matched to a gene: 5. CDR3 DNA: TGTGCCAGCAGCCCTTCGGGAGGGGCCTACGAGCAGTACTTC. This codes for CASSPSGGAYEQYF.

Of note for this clone: A junction end diverges from the germline sequence, so it may reflect a read error. The V and J genes are TRBV6-1 and TRBJ2-7, with a possible D match to TRBD2 (5 bases). CDR1 and CDR2 from the germline V gene are MNHNS and SASEGT. CDR3 length equals 8 residues. Here the CDR3 DNA reads TGCGGGCGGGACGAGCAGTACTTC. Translating it yields CGRDEQYF.

The gene calls are TRBV2 and TRBJ2-1; 11 nucleotides match TRBD2. V was clipped by 6 bases and J by 4 bases; unmatched bases: 5. Germline loops: CDR1 SNHLY, CDR2 FYNNEI. There are 15 residues in the CDR3. The CDR3 DNA sequence: TGTGCCAGCAGGACCGGGACTAGCGGTTACAATGAGCAGTTCTTC. Translated: CASRTGTSGYNEQFF.